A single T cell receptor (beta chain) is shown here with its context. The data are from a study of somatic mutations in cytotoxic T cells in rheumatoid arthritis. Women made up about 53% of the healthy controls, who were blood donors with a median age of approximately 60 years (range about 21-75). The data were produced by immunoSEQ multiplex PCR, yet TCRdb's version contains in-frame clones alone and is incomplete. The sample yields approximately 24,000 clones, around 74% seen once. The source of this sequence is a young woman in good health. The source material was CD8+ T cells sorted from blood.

The CDR3 sequence is CATSTGGDPSNEQFF. The CDR3 bases are TGTGCCACCAGCACGGGGGGCGATCCATCCAATGAGCAGTTCTTC. The chain joins TRBV15 to TRBJ2-1; a possible D gene is TRBD2 (7 bases). The V and J ends lost 4 bases and 6 bases respectively, with 16 bases between them. Per germline, CDR1 LNHNV and CDR2 YYDKDF (reference sequence). The CDR3 sequence is 15 residues long.